A single sample is the source of the 9 T cell receptor beta chains below, sequenced in a study of regulatory T cells in long-lasting Graves disease. HTBI primers from iRepertoire and Arm-PCR of CDR3 regions yielded the TCR beta libraries. One entry per CDR3 protein results from TCRdb running MiXCR on the multiplex PCR reads. In the table there are approximately 540,000 distinct CDR3 sequences, more than 10% of which are singletons. This sample's time point: newly diagnosed GD, antithyroid drugs for less than 3 months. The TCR library was prepared using RNA isolated from PBMCs. These same records also appear under a second study, on T cells in Graves' hyperthyroidism and ophthalmopathy.

Sequences were derived from peripheral blood mononuclear cells (PBMCs), sampled at new diagnosis, from a patient treated with antithyroid drugs. The receptor source for this set is a woman aged 30 to 39 with Graves disease.

This clonotype was observed a handful of times. The rearrangement uses TRBV7-2 and TRBJ2-7; 16 bases fit TRBD2. This CDR3 comprises 17 residues. Per germline, CDR1 SGHTA and CDR2 FQGNSA. Trimming removed 1 base from V and 5 bases from J; junction bases left unmatched: 5. The CDR3 DNA reads TGTGCCAGCAGCTTAGTGGGGACTAGCGGGAGGGCCGACGAGCAGTACTTC. Translating it yields CASSLVGTSGRADEQYF.

This clonotype was counted only a few times. The V and J genes are TRBV18 and TRBJ2-7; perhaps TRBD2 as D (7 bases). The CDR3 covers 12 residues. The V end lost 5 bases, the J end lost 5 bases, and 10 bases lay between the germline ends. Germline V gives CDR1 KGHSH, CDR2 LQKENI. CDR3 coding DNA: TGTGCCAGCTCATCGGGGGGCGACGAGCAGTACTTC. Its translation: CASSSGGDEQYF.

The chain recombines TRBV24-1 with TRBJ2-1, with D possibly being TRBD1 (7 bases). Germline V CDR1 and CDR2: KGHDR, SFDVKD. Between the trimmed V and J ends, which lost 1 base and 1 base, there was a span of 10 bases. The CDR3 has 16 amino acids. The CDR3 nucleotides are TGTGCCACCAGTGATTTCAGGGGGGCGTCCTACAATGAGCAGTTCTTC. Amino acids: CATSDFRGASYNEQFF.

At least ten counts were recorded for this clonotype. CDR3 protein: CASRVTRDRTFF. The CDR3 nucleotides are TGTGCCAGCAGAGTAACCCGGGACAGAACTTTCTTT. The gene calls are TRBV12-3 or TRBV12-4 and TRBJ1-1, with 7 bases that match TRBD1. This CDR3 has 12 amino acids. V was clipped by 6 bases and J by 12 bases; unmatched bases: 10.

This chain connects TRBV19 to TRBJ1-1; 7 nucleotides agree with TRBD1. Germline-derived CDR1 and CDR2 are LNHDA and SQIVND (reference sequence). The V and J ends lost 5 bases and 1 base, in that order; junction bases with no gene match: 4. CDR3 length: 14 amino acids. CDR3 sequence (DNA): TGTGCCAGTAGTTATAACAGGGGGAACACTGAAGCTTTCTTT. Encoded protein: CASSYNRGNTEAFF.

Many counts were recorded for this clonotype. The rearrangement joins TRBV29-1 to TRBJ1-2; D is perhaps TRBD1 (5 bases). CDR1 is SQVTM, CDR2 ANQGSEA, per germline. This CDR3 is 11 amino acids long. V lost 7 bases, J lost 8 bases, and 14 bases lay in between. The CDR3 region has the DNA TGCAGCGGGGTGGGGGGATACGGCTACACCTTC. Encoded protein: CSGVGGYGYTF.

This clonotype appeared many times. CDR3 amino acids: CAWSEGPSYNEQFF. The CDR3, as DNA: TGTGCCTGGAGCGAGGGACCCTCCTACAATGAGCAGTTCTTC. The V gene is TRBV30, the J gene TRBJ2-1, with D possibly being TRBD1 or TRBD2 (5 bases each). Trimming removed 3 bases from V and 0 bases from J, with 9 bases in between. Germline lookup yields CDR1 GTSNPN and CDR2 SVGIG (reference sequence). This CDR3 contains 14 residues.

This clonotype was seen many times. The chain carries TRBV27 and TRBJ1-4, with TRBD1 matching 7 bases. Germline V gives CDR1 MNHEY, CDR2 SMNVEV (reference sequence). The CDR3 is made up of 15 amino acids. V gave up 8 bases and J gave up 5 bases; unmatched junction bases: 11. The CDR3 sequence is CASSEIQGRNEKLFF. CDR3 DNA sequence: TGTGCCAGCTCCGAGATACAGGGGAGGAATGAAAAACTGTTTTTT.

This clonotype showed up many times. The chain uses TRBV11-3 and TRBJ2-2; D remains ambiguous. Germline V gene sequence: CDR1 SGHNT, CDR2 YENEEA. V gave up 1 base and J gave up 7 bases, with 13 bases separating them. This CDR3 has 15 amino acids. This chain's CDR3 is CASSLVVGWIGELFF. CDR3 DNA: TGTGCCAGCAGCTTAGTAGTGGGGTGGATCGGGGAGCTGTTTTTT.